Shown below are 17 T cell receptor beta chains from a single sample sequenced in a study of T cells in Graves' hyperthyroidism and ophthalmopathy. Researchers amplified the TCR beta CDR3 regions from RNA transcripts. The HTBI primer set served for first-round RT-PCR of the TCR CDR3. MiXCR, run by TCRdb on the multiplex PCR reads, gives a single entry per CDR3 protein. The sample has 700,000 or so distinct CDR3 sequences; about 15% are singletons. The sequenced sample was blood. The receptor source for this set is a man between 18 and 35 years old with Graves' hyperthyroidism.

The V and J genes are TRBV19 and TRBJ2-3; TRBD2 agrees at 9 bases. The CDR3 is 15 residues long. V dropped 3 bases and J dropped 3; count of bases not matched to a gene: 4. The germline gives CDR1 LNHDA, CDR2 SQIVND (reference sequence). The CDR3 DNA sequence: TGTGCCAGTAGTATTGTAGCGGGAGAAACAGATACGCAGTATTTT. Protein: CASSIVAGETDTQYF.

V usage is TRBV5-1 and J usage is TRBJ2-1; D is unresolved. CDR3 length: 15 amino acids. Trimming shortened V by 2 bases and J by 2 bases, and 11 bases separated the two germline ends. Germline-derived CDR1 and CDR2 are SGHRS and YFSETQ. The CDR3 reads CASSFFGGTYNEQFF. The DNA for the CDR3 is TGCGCCAGCAGCTTTTTCGGCGGTACCTACAATGAGCAGTTCTTC.

This clonotype has a count of ten or more. This sequence joins TRBV18 and TRBJ2-5, with TRBD1 matching over 7 bases. Germline V gene data show CDR1 as KGHSH and CDR2 as LQKENI. The CDR3 length is 14 residues. V shed 3 bases, J shed 4 bases, and the junction held 5 bases outside the gene matches. The CDR3 coding sequence is TGTGCCAGCTCACCCCTGGACAGGCCAGAGACCCAGTACTTC. It yields the protein CASSPLDRPETQYF.

The chain carries TRBV20-1 and TRBJ2-3; maybe TRBD1 (5 bases). Trimming took 7 bases from V and 4 from J, leaving 15 bases between them. The CDR3 length is 13 residues. Germline values: CDR1 DFQATT, CDR2 SNEGSKA (reference sequence). The CDR3 region has the DNA TGCAGTGGGGTCAGGGATATCCCAGATACGCAGTATTTT. It encodes CSGVRDIPDTQYF.

This clonotype was counted at least ten times. The chain carries TRBV6-1 and TRBJ1-5, with 11 bases fitting TRBD1. The CDR3 runs 13 residues. CDR1 and CDR2 (germline): MNHNS, SASEGT. V lost 6 bases to trimming and J lost 7 bases; unmatched junction nucleotides: 2. CDR3 in DNA: TGTGCCAGCAGATGGACAGGGGGCCAGCCCCAGCATTTT. This sequence encodes CASRWTGGQPQHF.

This clonotype was counted a single time. The chain is built from TRBV6-2 or TRBV6-3 and TRBJ2-1; 8 bases match TRBD2. Trimming took 7 bases from V and 4 from J; bases not matched to a gene: 15. Germline V CDR1 and CDR2: MNHEY, SVGEGT. The CDR3 has 17 residues. The chain's CDR3 is CASNMGTSRFLYNEQFF. CDR3 coding DNA: TGTGCCAGCAACATGGGGACTAGTCGCTTCCTTTACAATGAGCAGTTCTTC.

This clonotype was detected a few times. The chain employs TRBV20-1 and TRBJ2-3, with D possibly matching TRBD2 (6 bases). Per the germline V gene, CDR1 is DFQATT and CDR2 is SNEGSKA (reference sequence). V lost 2 bases to trimming and J lost 5 bases, with 11 bases between them. CDR3 size: 13 residues. CDR3 sequence (DNA): TGCAGTGCTAGACGGAGGGGTGGAGATACGCAGTATTTT. Translating gives CSARRRGGDTQYF.

This clonotype was seen many times. The chain employs TRBV11-2 and TRBJ1-1; TRBD1 matches at 7 bases. The CDR3 is 15 amino acids. From germline, CDR1 is SGHAT and CDR2 FQNNGV. Trimming removed 3 bases from V and 13 bases from J; junction bases left unmatched: 17. CDR3: CASSFTRRGPGGVFF. The CDR3 bases are TGTGCCAGCAGCTTCACGCGGAGGGGGCCGGGGGGGGTTTTCTTT.

V is TRBV6-1 and J is TRBJ1-5; unclear D gene. Trimming left V 3 bases short and J 6 bases short, with 9 bases between. The CDR3 contains 13 residues. Per germline, CDR1 MNHNS and CDR2 SASEGT. CDR3 region: CASSDPNFQPQHF. The CDR3 DNA sequence: TGTGCCAGCAGTGATCCGAACTTTCAGCCCCAGCATTTT.

Many counts were recorded for this clonotype. The V gene is TRBV18, the J gene TRBJ1-2; unclear D gene. The CDR3 is 14 amino acids. V was shortened by 6 bases and J by 4 bases, with 15 bases between the two germline ends. Germline CDR1 is KGHSH and CDR2 is LQKENI. CDR3 DNA sequence: TGTGCCAGCTCCGAGAGTCCTGCAGGCTATGGCTACACCTTC. Residues: CASSESPAGYGYTF.

This clonotype was detected only once. CDR3 DNA sequence: TGTGCCAGCAGTGTTAGCGGGTTGAACACTGAAGCTTTCTTT. Translated, it gives CASSVSGLNTEAFF. The rearrangement joins TRBV6-2 or TRBV6-3 to TRBJ1-1; D unclear. Trimming shortened V by 5 bases and J by 0 bases, and 10 bases separated the two germline ends. The length of the CDR3 is 14 residues. Germline lookup yields CDR1 MNHEY and CDR2 SVGEGT.

This clonotype was observed many times. The chain carries TRBV28 and TRBJ2-7; D is uncertain. The CDR3 contains 11 residues. V lost 10 bases and J 0 bases, leaving 7 bases between the germline ends. In germline, CDR1 is MDHEN, CDR2 SYDVKM. The CDR3 is CATRDSYEQYF. CDR3 nucleotide sequence: TGTGCCACCCGAGACTCCTACGAGCAGTACTTC.

This clonotype was seen repeatedly, ten times or more. This chain connects TRBV7-3 to TRBJ2-3, with D perhaps matching TRBD1 or TRBD2 (6 bases each). Germline CDR1 is SGHTA and CDR2 is FQGTGA. CDR3 size: 16 residues. Between the trimmed V and J ends, which lost 5 bases and 2 bases, there was a span of 17 bases. CDR3 DNA: TGTGCCAGCAGCCCCTTCGGGGGCCGATTCACAGATACGCAGTATTTT. It specifies CASSPFGGRFTDTQYF.

The chain has TRBV15 and TRBJ2-2; TRBD2 might be the D (5 bases). This CDR3 has 15 residues. Germline loops: CDR1 LNHNV, CDR2 YYDKDF (reference sequence). V shed 5 bases and J shed 1 base, with 11 bases lying between them. CDR3 nucleotide sequence: TGTGCCACCAGCGAGCGGTTGGGGAACACCGGGGAGCTGTTTTTT. Amino acid sequence: CATSERLGNTGELFF.

This clonotype was seen ten or more times. The chain combines TRBV2 with TRBJ1-6, with TRBD1 matching over 7 bases. Germline V gene lookup returns CDR1 SNHLY and CDR2 FYNNEI. V lost 4 bases, J lost 10 bases, and 10 bases stayed unmatched. This CDR3 has 15 amino acids. The CDR3 coding sequence is TGTGCCAGCAGTGCTCGACAGGGAGTAGCGTCACCCCTCCACTTT. Encoded protein: CASSARQGVASPLHF.

In this sample, this clonotype turned up a few times. The genes are TRBV20-1 and TRBJ1-3; D unresolved. V was trimmed by 6 bases and J by 0 bases, leaving 12 bases between them. This CDR3 has 14 residues. The germline V gene encodes CDR1 DFQATT and CDR2 SNEGSKA (reference sequence). The CDR3 spells CSAVSLFSGNTIYF. The DNA of the CDR3 is TGCAGTGCCGTCAGCCTATTCTCTGGAAACACCATATATTTT.

The sample holds many counts of this clonotype. The chain carries TRBV29-1 and TRBJ2-5; a weak D match, TRBD2 (7 bases). The germline CDR1 and CDR2 sequences are SQVTM and ANQGSEA. The CDR3 contains 13 residues. Trimming shortened V by 4 bases and J by 4 bases, and 13 bases separated the two germline ends. The CDR3 region is CSVGGGGGETQYF. CDR3 DNA sequence: TGCAGCGTTGGAGGAGGGGGGGGAGAGACCCAGTACTTC.